One and the same sample provided the 26 T cell receptor delta chains below, sequenced in a study of γδ T cells in repeated Plasmodium falciparum infection. TCRdb re-called clones from the multiplex PCR reads via CATT. The profile shows 45,000 to 70,000 delta-chain clones, over 1.5% of them singletons. Vgamma9/Vdelta2+ and Vdelta2-negative gammadelta T cells were flow-sorted from PBMC for bulk sequencing. Sequences were obtained from gamma-delta T cells from blood. The source of these receptors is a pool of human donors (malaria-infected and uninfected, not separated).

This clone turned up a few times. TCRdb's listed protein matches a much larger clone and diverges from this DNA's translation at residue 7, likely through a read error; the protein shown comes from the DNA. The chain recombines TRDV1 with TRDJ1; 9 bases are a match to TRDD3. CDR3 size: 21 residues. V lost 0 bases to trimming and J lost 5 bases; unmatched junction nucleotides: 22. Per germline, CDR1 TSWWSYY and CDR2 QGS. CDR3 DNA: TGTGCTCTTGGGGAACTCTTCCCTTTGGGACGCTGTACTGGGGGACCAGATAAACTCATCTTT. Amino acids: CALGELFPLGRCTGGPDKLIF.

This clone came up many times. A far larger clone is only one base removed, so a read error is likely. This same CDR3 is encoded by further DNA sequences in the sample. V gene assignment gives TRDV2, but the J gene was left uncalled; TRDD3 is taken as the D call from the table, unchecked against the DNA. The CDR3 consists of 15 residues. The germline V gene has CDR1 GEAIGNYY and CDR2 EKD. CDR3 DNA sequence: TGTGCCTGTGACCCCCTCGGGGGGTACACCGATAAACTCATCTTC. Its translation: CACDPLGGYTDKLIF.

This clone was observed a handful of times. The protein in TCRdb stems from a much larger clone and differs at residue 10 from this DNA's translation, likely a read error; here the protein is translated from the DNA. The V gene is TRDV2, the J gene TRDJ1; 9 bases fit TRDD2. The J gene, absent from TCRdb, was called here by matching the DNA to germline. J gave up 6 bases and V 3 bases, and 7 bases lay outside the gene matches. Germline CDR1 GEAIGNYY, CDR2 EKD. The CDR3 runs 14 residues. For the CDR3, the DNA is TGTGCCTGTGACCTCCTTCCTACTACCAATAAACTCATCTTT. Translation: CACDLLPTTNKLIF.

This clone was observed a few times. TCRdb has a much larger clone's protein, which differs at residues 6, 12 and 23 from the translation of this DNA, likely because of a read error; what is shown is the protein translated from the DNA. The rearrangement uses TRDV1 and TRDJ1, with TRDD3 matching over 9 bases. This CDR3 is built from 25 residues. Germline CDR1 is TSWWSYY and CDR2 is QGS. For the CDR3, the DNA is TGTGCTCTTGGGGAACCCTATCCTACGTTTTACACCCCGGGGGATACTCCAAAATACACCGATAAACCCATCTTT. It yields the protein CALGEPYPTFYTPGDTPKYTDKPIF.

This clone was recorded many times. A far larger clone is one nucleotide away, so this likely arose from a read error. The same CDR3 arises from other DNA sequences in this sample as well. The chain employs TRDV1 and TRDJ1; 7 nucleotides align to TRDD3. CDR3 length: 22 amino acids. Germline V lookup: CDR1 TSWWSYY, CDR2 QGS. The CDR3 is CALWGDRIPCTGDGGRTDKLIF. CDR3 bases: TGTGCCCTTTGGGGTGACCGCATACCCTGTACTGGGGATGGGGGGCGTACCGATAAACTCATCTTT.

As concerns this clone: With only one base between it and a far larger clone, this is likely a read error. Other DNA sequences from this sample encode an identical CDR3 as well. The V gene is TRDV2, the J gene TRDJ2; D is unclear. Because TCRdb records no J gene, it was assigned here through a match of the DNA to germline. Germline-derived CDR1 and CDR2 are GEAIGNYY and EKD. The ends were cut back, 0 bases at V and 5 bases at J, with 27 bases in the middle. CDR3 length: 20 residues. CDR3 loop: CACDTVFQGEGGTTTAQLFF. As DNA, the CDR3 is TGTGCCTGTGACACCGTGTTCCAGGGTGAAGGTGGTACGACAACAGCACAACTCTTCTTT.

In this sample, this clone turned up a few times. Since a far larger clone is one base different, this is likely a read error. Other nucleotide sequences from this sample produce the same CDR3. The chain employs TRDV1 and TRDJ1; 8 positions match TRDD2. The V gene's germline CDR1 is TSWWSYY and CDR2 QGS. This CDR3 is 22 amino acids long. CDR3 nucleotides: TGTGCTCTTGGGGAAACCCAAATTACTTCCTACGCGGGGGACACCCTCACCGCTAAACTCATCTTC. It codes for CALGETQITSYAGDTLTAKLIF.

This clone has only a few counts. The protein given by TCRdb reflects a much larger clone and differs at residue 15 from this DNA's translation, likely from a read error; the protein shown is the DNA's translation. The chain's CDR3 is CACDTALGIPRSWDPRQMFF. DNA of the CDR3: TGTGCCTGTGACACCGCGCTGGGGATACCCCGCTCCTGGGACCCCCGACAGATGTTTTTC. This chain joins TRDV2 and TRDJ3, with 8 bases lining up with TRDD3. The J gene comes from matching the DNA to germline here; TCRdb lacks it. The germline gives CDR1 GEAIGNYY, CDR2 EKD. The CDR3 is 20 amino acids.

A few counts support this clone. TCRdb pairs this DNA with a much larger clone's protein that differs at residue 5, likely a read error; the protein shown was translated from the DNA. V usage is TRDV1 and J usage is TRDJ1, with TRDD3 identical over 11 bases. J lost 0 bases, V lost 5 bases, and 14 bases had no gene match. CDR3 length: 19 amino acids. CDR1 is TSWWSYY, CDR2 QGS, per germline. CDR3 sequence reads: CALGKRPLGDTVYTDKLIF. CDR3 DNA sequence: TGTGCTCTTGGGAAACGCCCCCTGGGGGATACTGTATACACCGATAAACTCATCTTT.

This clone has only a few counts. The mismatch at residue 8 between this DNA's translation and the TCRdb protein of a much larger clone likely reflects a read error; the protein shown is translated from the DNA. This rearrangement joins TRDV1 to TRDJ1; 11 bases align to TRDD3. The J gene is not listed in TCRdb, so it was assigned here from a DNA match to germline. The CDR3 sequence is 21 residues long. Germline CDR1 TSWWSYY, CDR2 QGS. Losses at the gene ends were 0 bases for V and 3 bases for J; bases not matched to a gene: 18. CDR3 in amino acids: CALGELHSTPDGGYDPDKLIF. In nucleotides, the CDR3 is TGTGCTCTTGGGGAACTTCACTCTACCCCAGATGGGGGATACGACCCCGATAAACTCATCTTT.

The table lists this clone with a few counts. TCRdb pairs this DNA with a much larger clone's protein that differs at residue 17, likely a read error; the protein shown was translated from the DNA. The genes are TRDV1 and TRDJ1; D possibly corresponds to TRDD2 (6 bases). This CDR3 comprises 21 residues. Germline CDR1 is TSWWSYY and CDR2 is QGS. The CDR3: CALGVQGWLLLRTSYTNKLIF. The CDR3 nucleotides read TGTGCTCTTGGGGTTCAAGGGTGGCTCCTACTTCGTACTTCGTACACCAATAAACTCATCTTT.

As concerns this clone: The protein given by TCRdb reflects a much larger clone and differs at residue 5 from this DNA's translation, likely from a read error; the protein shown is the DNA's translation. The CDR3 here is CALARGDLRDTGGPLNDKLIF. The DNA for the CDR3 is TGTGCTCTTGCCCGAGGGGACCTCCGTGACACTGGGGGGCCCCTGAACGATAAACTCATCTTT. V and J are TRDV1 and TRDJ1; 8 nucleotides match TRDD3. The J gene was not available in TCRdb and was assigned here by matching the DNA to germline segments. Germline V lookup: CDR1 TSWWSYY, CDR2 QGS. The CDR3 extends over 21 amino acids. Losses at the gene ends were 7 bases for V and 4 bases for J; bases not matched to a gene: 29.

In the case of this clone: This DNA's translation differs at residue 16 from TCRdb's protein, which comes from a much larger clone; a read error is likely, and the protein shown is translated from the DNA. The genes are TRDV3 and TRDJ2; 7 bases are shared with TRDD3. The CDR3 loop spans 20 amino acids. Germline loops: CDR1 TVYSNPD, CDR2 GDNSRS (reference sequence). CDR3: CALKNIPPARVGETTTQLFF. CDR3 nucleotides: TGTGCCTTAAAGAATATCCCCCCAGCACGGGTGGGGGAAACGACAACACAACTCTTCTTT. Variable domain in full (rest from reference TRDV3 and TRDJ2): CDKVTQSSPDQTVASGSEVVLLCTYDTVYSNPDLFWYRIRPDYSFQFVFYGDNSRSEGADFTQGRFSVKHILTQKAFHLVISPVRTEDSATYYCALKNIPPARVGETTTQLFFGKGTQLIVEP.

This clone occurred a few times. The mismatch at residue 5 between this DNA's translation and the TCRdb protein of a much larger clone likely reflects a read error; the protein shown is translated from the DNA. The chain carries TRDV1 and TRDJ3; D might be TRDD2 (6 bases). Trimming shortened V by 4 bases and J by 0 bases, and 10 bases separated the two germline ends. This CDR3 comprises 17 residues. Germline loops: CDR1 TSWWSYY, CDR2 QGS. The CDR3, as DNA: TGTGCTCTTGGGGGAAACTTCCTCTCCTGGGACACCCGACAGATGTTTTTC. Translating gives CALGGNFLSWDTRQMFF.

In its sample, this clone was seen many times. The rearrangement links TRDV1 to TRDJ1; no firm D call. The germline V and J ends were trimmed by 3 bases and 8 bases, with 25 bases remaining between them. CDR1 TSWWSYY and CDR2 QGS come from the germline V gene. CDR3 size: 17 residues. CDR3 nucleotides: TGTGCTCTTGGGGATCCTCCCTCGAGGTCCGAAAACGAAAAACTCATCTTT. Amino acid sequence: CALGDPPSRSENEKLIF.

This clone has a handful of counts. Translating this DNA gives a protein that differs at residue 15 from the TCRdb one, which belongs to a much larger clone; a read error is likely, and the protein shown is this translation. This chain links TRDV3 with TRDJ1; 9 bases line up with TRDD3. The CDR3 is 19 amino acids. Germline loops: CDR1 TVYSNPD, CDR2 GDNSRS (reference sequence). Trimming at V came to 4 bases and at J to 9 bases, leaving 30 bases not matched to a gene. CDR3 amino acids: CASTNSRPFYWGTHEELIF. DNA for the CDR3: TGTGCCTCCACTAATTCCCGCCCTTTCTACTGGGGGACCCATGAAGAACTCATCTTT.

By proportion, this clone is medium-sized (0.01 to 0.1%). The sample carries other DNA sequences with the same CDR3. This chain links TRDV1 with TRDJ1; 9 bases map to TRDD3. Germline CDR1 is TSWWSYY and CDR2 is QGS. The CDR3 totals 20 residues. J was trimmed by 1 base and V by 4 bases; bases with no gene match: 19. The CDR3: CALGAPQRLGDCPSTDKLIF. The DNA of the CDR3 is TGTGCTCTTGGGGCCCCTCAACGTCTGGGGGATTGCCCGAGCACCGATAAACTCATCTTT.

At least ten counts were recorded for this clone. TCRdb shows a much larger clone's protein in place of this DNA's translation, and the two differ at residue 5, likely through a read error; the protein shown is translated from the DNA. The chain employs TRDV1 and TRDJ1; 7 nucleotides match TRDD3. The J gene, missing from TCRdb, was assigned here through DNA to germline matching. CDR1 and CDR2 from the germline V gene are TSWWSYY and QGS. The CDR3 covers 19 residues. V shed 4 bases, J shed 0 bases, and the junction held 17 bases outside the gene matches. The CDR3 loop is CALGGSTQYWGMYTDKLIF. As DNA, the CDR3 is TGTGCTCTTGGGGGATCTACGCAGTACTGGGGAATGTACACCGATAAACTCATCTTT.

This clone turned up a few times. TCRdb's listed protein matches a much larger clone and diverges from this DNA's translation at residue 3, likely through a read error; the protein shown comes from the DNA. V and J are TRDV1 and TRDJ1; the match to TRDD3 covers 8 bases. TCRdb carries no J gene annotation; the J gene was assigned here by matching the DNA with germline. This CDR3 has 20 amino acids. Per germline, CDR1 TSWWSYY and CDR2 QGS. CDR3 DNA sequence: TGTGCTCCTGGGGAACTCTGCGAGTCCCCTGGGGGACCGTACACCGATAAACTCATCTTT. Protein product: CAPGELCESPGGPYTDKLIF.

The table lists this clone with many counts. For this DNA, TCRdb reports the protein of a much larger clone, which diverges at residue 15, most likely from a read error; the protein presented here is translated directly from the DNA. Other nucleotide sequences from this sample produce the same CDR3. This sequence joins TRDV1 and TRDJ1; the match to TRDD3 covers 7 bases. Germline assignment: CDR1 TSWWSYY and CDR2 QGS. The length of the CDR3 is 25 residues. This CDR3 reads CALGTQGLSPFFWGVTSGYTDKLIF. In DNA, the CDR3 is TGTGCTCTTGGGACTCAAGGCCTTTCACCTTTTTTCTGGGGGGTAACATCTGGATACACCGATAAACTTATCTTT.

This clone has more than one count but fewer than ten. TCRdb lists the protein of a much larger clone for this DNA, which differs at residue 7, so this is likely a read error; the protein given here is translated from the DNA itself. The rearrangement uses TRDV1 and TRDJ1; 13 nucleotides align to TRDD3. The J gene comes from matching the DNA to germline here; TCRdb lacks it. V was clipped by 3 bases and J by 2 bases; unmatched bases: 18. The length of the CDR3 is 21 residues. Germline CDR1 is TSWWSYY and CDR2 is QGS. The CDR3 here is CALGEVGGKLGDTPGTDKLIF. The DNA for the CDR3 is TGTGCTCTTGGGGAGGTTGGGGGTAAACTGGGGGATACGCCGGGGACCGATAAACTCATCTTT.

Remarks on this clone: TCRdb's protein for this DNA is that of a much larger clone and differs from the translation at residue 3, likely a read error; the protein shown is the DNA translation. The J gene is TRDJ1, the V gene TRDV1; possibly TRDD3 for D (6 bases). CDR3 length equals 16 residues. Germline V gene sequence: CDR1 TSWWSYY, CDR2 QGS. The CDR3 reads CAPGIRPVRNGDKLIF. The DNA for the CDR3 is TGTGCTCCTGGGATAAGACCCGTTAGGAACGGCGATAAACTCATCTTT.

This clone has just a few counts. Translating this DNA gives a protein that differs at residues 7 and 12 from the TCRdb one, which belongs to a much larger clone; a read error is likely, and the protein shown is this translation. The V gene is TRDV1, the J gene TRDJ2; 9 bases fit TRDD3. In germline, CDR1 is TSWWSYY, CDR2 QGS. The trim removed 0 bases at V and 2 bases at J, leaving 25 bases unmatched. The CDR3 has 24 amino acids. The CDR3 spells CALGELSHELTSRGIQKLTAQLFF. For the CDR3, the DNA is TGTGCTCTTGGGGAACTTTCTCATGAACTTACCAGCCGGGGGATACAAAAGTTGACAGCACAACTCTTCTTT.

A word on this clone: The TCRdb protein comes from a much larger clone and disagrees with this DNA's translation at residue 11, likely due to a read error; the protein given here is derived from the DNA. The rearrangement joins TRDV1 to TRDJ1; TRDD3 agrees at 12 bases. Trimming cost V 4 bases and J 0 bases; bases outside gene matches: 15. Germline V gene lookup returns CDR1 TSWWSYY and CDR2 QGS. The CDR3 contains 20 residues. The CDR3 is CALGVRTGGYLLQNTDKLIF. CDR3 nucleotides: TGTGCTCTTGGGGTCAGGACTGGGGGATACTTACTCCAAAACACCGATAAACTCATCTTT.

In regard to this clone: Given a far larger clone just one base away, this is likely a sequencing read error. The sample carries other DNA sequences with the same CDR3. The chain combines TRDV1 with TRDJ1; D is undetermined. Here the J gene was assigned by germline matching of the DNA, as TCRdb has none. This CDR3 comprises 14 residues. The germline V gene encodes CDR1 TSWWSYY and CDR2 QGS. The CDR3, as DNA: TGTGCTCTTGGGGCACCCAAAAACACCGACAAACTCATCTTT. Protein: CALGAPKNTDKLIF.

Points on this clone: TCRdb pairs this DNA with a much larger clone's protein that differs at residue 3, likely a read error; the protein shown was translated from the DNA. This rearrangement joins TRDV1 to TRDJ1; the match to TRDD3 covers 9 bases. The CDR3 covers 25 residues. The germline V gene encodes CDR1 TSWWSYY and CDR2 QGS. CDR3: CAPGEAGLHLGDEVRRPLYTDKLIF. CDR3 DNA sequence: TGTGCTCCTGGGGAAGCGGGCCTACACCTGGGGGATGAAGTGAGGAGGCCATTGTACACCGATAAACTCATCTTT.